The 4 T cell receptor beta chains below all came from one sample that was sequenced in a study of beta chain features in type 1 diabetes. The whole isolated RNA underwent reverse transcription, so sequencing captured expressed TCRB transcripts. Produced via immunoSEQ multiplex PCR; TCRdb's table is partial and in-frame only. The sample has about 900,000 clones, 15% to 20% seen once. The sample taken for sequencing was naive CD4+ T cells from blood. The receptor source for this set is a young woman in good health.

The chain has TRBV6-5 and TRBJ2-7; the D gene is possibly TRBD2 (6 bases). The germline V gene encodes CDR1 MNHEY and CDR2 SVGAGI. The CDR3 is made up of 15 amino acids. V lost 4 bases, J lost 6 bases, and 19 bases lay in between. DNA of the CDR3: TGTGCCAGCAGTTTTACCACACTAGCAAGGGGCGAGCAGTACTTC. Amino acid sequence: CASSFTTLARGEQYF.

As DNA, the CDR3 is TGTGCCAGCAGCCCCAGGACAGGGAACACTGAAGCTTTCTTT. Amino acid sequence: CASSPRTGNTEAFF. The V gene is TRBV14, the J gene TRBJ1-1, with 7 bases aligning to TRBD1. Looked up from germline, CDR1 is SGHDN and CDR2 is FVKESK. The CDR3 length is 14 residues. V trimming: 4 bases; J trimming: 1 base; junction bases outside the gene matches: 3.

This clone was found a few times. V usage is TRBV18 and J usage is TRBJ1-5; possible D gene TRBD1, 6 bases. Per germline, CDR1 KGHSH and CDR2 LQKENI. There are 17 residues in the CDR3. Trimming took off 4 bases at V and 0 bases at J, with 16 bases between the two ends. The CDR3 bases are TGTGCCAGCTCACGGATGGAAGGGGGTTATAGCAATCAGCCCCAGCATTTT. This sequence encodes CASSRMEGGYSNQPQHF.

This clone was seen more than once but under ten times. V and J are TRBV5-1 and TRBJ2-1; D possibly corresponds to TRBD2 (6 bases). Trimming shortened V by 0 bases and J by 4 bases, and 11 bases separated the two germline ends. Germline V CDR1 and CDR2: SGHRS, YFSETQ. This CDR3 has 15 amino acids. CDR3 loop: CASSLAGGGYNEQFF. The CDR3 DNA is TGCGCCAGCAGCTTGGCCGGGGGAGGATACAATGAGCAGTTCTTC.